This T cell receptor beta chain comes out of a study of T cell clones after liver transplantation (dated by TCRdb to between 2018 and 2021). Notes on the research overall: ITN030ST, the source of the samples, was a randomized trial that attempted immunosuppression withdrawal within 2 years of liver transplantation. Until randomization at 12-24 months post-transplant, subjects were given standard immunosuppression, with no induction therapy. Third party-reactive TCRbeta sequences were also identified from pre-transplant MLRs to serve as an antigen-independent comparator for donor-reactive sequences. Tolerance was defined as complete withdrawal of immunosuppression for at least one year without a rise in liver enzymes beyond twice the upper limit of normal. The study cohort included 8 liver transplant recipients, of whom 3 were classified as tolerant and 5 as non-tolerant. Of the eight recipients, a few were HCV-positive, while the remaining recipients had been transplanted for non-autoimmune, non-viral indications. Blood samples were collected pre-transplant, then pre-randomization ahead of withdrawal, and finally post-randomization once withdrawal had either been completed or failed. Donor-reactive T cell clones were identified by TCRbeta sequencing following a pre-transplant mixed lymphocyte reaction and were subsequently tracked in post-transplant blood.

This clone has only one observation. This clone's antigen is unknown. The record has no base qualities; no much larger clone is one base away. Unstimulated PBMCs, after thawing, were stained for CD3, CD4 and CD8 and then FACS-sorted into CD3+CD4+ and CD3+CD8+ populations. Randomization to immunosuppression withdrawal applied to every one of the 8 studied subjects. The Qiagen DNeasy Blood and Tissue Kit was used to isolate genomic DNA. Frozen genomic DNA underwent high-throughput TCRbeta CDR3 sequencing by immunoSEQ, including PCR amplification, mapping, bias correction and internal controls. The original pipeline was this. Productive rearrangements were retained, and unique TCRbeta sequences were defined by the CDR3 nucleotide sequence together with the V and J gene. For a sequence to be called donor-reactive, it needed a frequency of at least 0.01% and at least 5-fold expansion in CFSE-low cells compared with unstimulated pre-transplant cells. Minimum frequency thresholds were set for each subject on the basis of the unstimulated sample with the lowest template count, so that a detection power of at least 90% was ensured. Repertoire turnover was measured by Jensen-Shannon divergence between the top 1000 TCRbeta sequences post- and pre-transplant. Two-sided Fisher's exact tests were used to test for changes in the detection of donor-reactive sequences. This immuneACCESS table, as held by TCRdb, lists in-frame sequences with V and J called but not all clones. Of the missing ones, under half trace to an unresolved V gene in checked studies; the others have no known cause. Clone size and V and J calls were adopted from that table, with D and trimming inferred from the DNA. The sample table lists tens of thousands of clones, 80% to 85% of them with a count of one. More than 0.45% of the sample goes to the ten largest clones.

Overall study outcomes, separate from this receptor: Low numbers of available donor cells limited the measurable donor-reactive repertoire in a couple of subjects. After accounting for repertoire turnover, donor-reactive detection was significantly reduced in 7 of 8 subjects for CD4 and 8 of 8 for CD8. Because allograft tissue specimens were not available, migration of donor-reactive T cells into the graft, rather than deletion, may have occurred. In 5 of 8 subjects, circulating donor-reactive CD4 TCRbeta sequences decreased significantly after transplant, regardless of tolerance or HCV status. The conclusions were preliminary, being limited by small, heterogeneous patient numbers and by non-standardized post-transplant time points. Donor-reactive sequences decreased more than third party-reactive sequences, which suggests partial antigen-specific deletion that was not related to withdrawal success.

Between the V and J ends, shortened by 4 bases and 8 bases respectively, the junction contains 17 bases. Based on the germline V gene (reference sequence), the CDR1 and CDR2 sequences are LNHDA and SQIVND. The CDR3, cysteine through phenylalanine, is 14 amino acids long. The kept DNA is CDR3 alone, 42 bases in frame from the first base. The chain is made from TRBV19 and TRBJ1-1, with no confidently assigned D gene. This TCR was recovered from a human patient who received a liver transplant. Following a transplant, a fraction of the T cells may be traceable to the graft donor. Sequences were derived from CD4+ T cells from blood, sampled approximately 3.5 years after liver transplant. CDR3 region: CASSRPPQPSEAFF. The DNA sequence is as follows: TGTGCCAGTAGTAGGCCCCCACAACCTTCAGAAGCTTTCTTT. Supplemented by the reference TRBV19 and TRBJ1-1 proteins around the CDR3, the complete variable domain is DGGITQSPKYLFRKEGQNVTLSCEQNLNHDAMYWYRQDPGQGLRLIYYSQIVNDFQKGDIAEGYSVSREKKESFPLTVTSAQKNPTAFYLCASSRPPQPSEAFFGQGTRLTVV.